Described below is a single T cell receptor (beta chain) sequence and its context. The method was immunoSEQ multiplex PCR; TCRdb's version includes in-frame clones alone and lacks a portion of them. Of over 130,000 clones in the sample, over 65% were seen once. Germline CDR1 SEHNR, CDR2 FQNEAQ (reference sequence). The CDR3 loop spans 18 amino acids. Unmatched junction bases numbered 15, after V lost 4 bases and J lost 2 bases. This entry comes from a study of blood T cell repertoires in COVID-19. Study-wide context: Whether acute or convalescent, the COVID-19 samples came from the United States, Italy and Spain.

The J gene is TRBJ2-5, the V gene TRBV7-9; 8 nucleotides agree with TRBD2. The source of this sequence is a man between 50 and 59 years old with acute or convalescent COVID-19. Sequences were obtained from peripheral blood. CDR3: CASSYGRLPAGAQETQYF. In DNA form, the CDR3 reads TGTGCCAGCAGCTATGGCCGCCTGCCAGCGGGGGCGCAAGAGACCCAGTACTTC.